Listed below are T cell receptor beta chains from one sample, sequenced in a study of control samples from healthy donors and cancer patients. TCRdb's copy holds only in-frame clones and misses some; the assay was immunoSEQ multiplex PCR. The sample lists just over 150,000 clones; just under 95% were seen once. Sequences were obtained from blood. The receptors were sampled from a woman in her thirties or forties in good health. The CDR3 runs from the conserved cysteine through the conserved F or W. Each record gives: J gene, clone size, D gene, V gene, CDR3 protein, CDR3 DNA. D genes are given only for firm matches. Some rows mark clone size as missing; the rest say once, few, many or name a class of expanded clone.

J: TRBJ2-7; size: .; D: TRBD2; V: TRBV27; CDR3: CASSYVSGRVSYEQYF; DNA: TGTGCCAGCAGTTATGTTAGCGGGAGAGTGTCCTACGAGCAGTACTTC
J: TRBJ1-3; size: .; D: .; V: TRBV7-9; CDR3: CASSLGGNGNTIYF; DNA: TGTGCCAGCAGCTTAGGAGGGAATGGAAACACCATATATTTT
J: TRBJ1-6; size: .; D: .; V: TRBV28; CDR3: CASKLLVSYNSPLHF; DNA: TGTGCCAGCAAGCTCCTCGTCTCCTATAATTCACCCCTCCACTTT
J: TRBJ2-5; size: .; D: .; V: TRBV12-3/TRBV12-4; CDR3: CASSFLTQETQYF; DNA: TGTGCCAGCAGCTTTCTGACACAAGAGACCCAGTACTTC
J: TRBJ1-1; size: .; D: .; V: TRBV30; CDR3: CAWSVGRAMNTEAFF; DNA: TGTGCCTGGAGTGTAGGACGGGCAATGAACACTGAAGCTTTCTTT
J: TRBJ2-7; size: .; D: .; V: TRBV2; CDR3: CASLTPTLSGVVDEQYF; DNA: TGTGCCAGTCTGACACCTACCCTTTCAGGAGTGGTCGACGAGCAGTACTTC
J: TRBJ2-7; size: once; D: TRBD1; V: TRBV7-9; CDR3: CASSSPDRASYEQYF; DNA: TGTGCCAGCAGCTCCCCGGACAGGGCGTCCTACGAGCAGTACTTC
J: TRBJ1-2; size: .; D: TRBD1; V: TRBV19; CDR3: CASSGQGGPSTF; DNA: TGTGCCAGTAGCGGACAGGGCGGGCCTAGCACCTTC
J: TRBJ2-2; size: .; D: TRBD1; V: TRBV15; CDR3: CATSRVGQGVTGELFF; DNA: TGTGCCACCAGCAGAGTGGGACAGGGGGTCACCGGGGAGCTGTTTTTT
J: TRBJ1-2; size: .; D: .; V: TRBV2; CDR3: CASSETVYGYTF; DNA: TGTGCCAGCAGTGAGACGGTCTATGGCTACACCTTC
J: TRBJ2-7; size: .; D: TRBD2; V: TRBV18; CDR3: CASSPFRTSGGYEQYF; DNA: TGTGCCAGCTCACCGTTTCGGACTAGCGGGGGCTACGAGCAGTACTTC
J: TRBJ2-2; size: .; D: .; V: TRBV19; CDR3: CASTNPGLMNTGELFF; DNA: TGTGCCAGTACCAATCCGGGACTGATGAACACCGGGGAGCTGTTTTTT
J: TRBJ1-3; size: .; D: TRBD1; V: TRBV9; CDR3: CASSAQGANGNTIYF; DNA: TGTGCCAGCAGCGCACAGGGGGCGAATGGAAACACCATATATTTT
J: TRBJ2-1; size: .; D: TRBD2; V: TRBV6-2/TRBV6-3; CDR3: CASSYPLGGAVPYNEQFF; DNA: TGTGCCAGCAGTTACCCGCTCGGGGGGGCGGTACCCTACAATGAGCAGTTCTTC
J: TRBJ2-6; size: .; D: .; V: TRBV6-5; CDR3: CASKESGANVLTF; DNA: TGTGCCAGCAAGGAAAGTGGGGCCAACGTCCTGACTTTC
J: TRBJ1-2; size: .; D: .; V: TRBV27; CDR3: CASSPPGGGYTF; DNA: TGTGCCAGCAGTCCGCCGGGGGGTGGCTACACCTTC
J: TRBJ1-2; size: .; D: .; V: TRBV6-4; CDR3: CASSEDSGVGGGYTF; DNA: TGTGCCAGCAGTGAGGATTCTGGGGTTGGCGGCGGCTACACCTTC
J: TRBJ2-7; size: .; D: .; V: TRBV5-1; CDR3: CASSLGSTGREQYF; DNA: TGCGCCAGCAGCTTGGGTTCCACGGGAAGAGAGCAGTACTTC
J: TRBJ1-1; size: once; D: .; V: TRBV6-6; CDR3: CASSQQGVTEAFF; DNA: TGTGCCAGCAGTCAACAGGGAGTCACTGAAGCTTTCTTT
J: TRBJ1-2; size: .; D: TRBD1; V: TRBV29-1; CDR3: CSVGQGANYGYTF; DNA: TGCAGCGTTGGACAGGGGGCTAACTATGGCTACACCTTC
J: TRBJ2-3; size: .; D: .; V: TRBV7-2; CDR3: CASGYREADTQYF; DNA: TGTGCCAGCGGATACAGGGAGGCGGATACGCAGTATTTT
J: TRBJ1-2; size: .; D: .; V: TRBV5-6; CDR3: CASSLADRYGYTF; DNA: TGTGCCAGCAGCTTGGCCGACAGATATGGCTACACCTTC
J: TRBJ1-1; size: .; D: TRBD1; V: TRBV7-8; CDR3: CASSTNRGGTEAFF; DNA: TGTGCCAGCAGCACGAACAGGGGTGGCACTGAAGCTTTCTTT
J: TRBJ2-2; size: once; D: .; V: TRBV9; CDR3: CASSVYVGELFF; DNA: TGTGCCAGCAGCGTCTACGTCGGGGAGCTGTTTTTT
J: TRBJ2-5; size: .; D: .; V: TRBV6-5; CDR3: CASSRDTGTTQYF; DNA: TGTGCCAGCAGTCGGGACACCGGAACGACCCAGTACTTC
J: TRBJ2-3; size: .; D: .; V: TRBV7-2; CDR3: CASSLVAGSTDTQYF; DNA: TGTGCCAGCAGCTTAGTGGCGGGGAGCACAGATACGCAGTATTTT
J: TRBJ1-1; size: .; D: .; V: TRBV7-9; CDR3: CASSLNTYTEAFF; DNA: TGTGCCAGCAGCCTCAACACATACACTGAAGCTTTCTTT
J: TRBJ1-1; size: once; D: .; V: TRBV18; CDR3: CASSPRAMNTEAFF; DNA: TGTGCCAGCTCACCACGAGCCATGAACACTGAAGCTTTCTTT
J: TRBJ1-5; size: .; D: .; V: TRBV15; CDR3: CATRQGNQPQHF; DNA: TGTGCCACCAGACAGGGCAATCAGCCCCAGCATTTT
J: TRBJ1-1; size: .; D: .; V: TRBV28; CDR3: CASHLFGTANTEAFF; DNA: TGTGCCAGCCACCTTTTCGGGACGGCGAACACTGAAGCTTTCTTT
J: TRBJ2-3; size: .; D: TRBD2; V: TRBV7-3; CDR3: CASSLNPGGGADTQYF; DNA: TGTGCCAGCAGCTTAAATCCCGGGGGGGGTGCAGATACGCAGTATTTT
J: TRBJ1-2; size: .; D: .; V: TRBV7-3; CDR3: CASSEKDSNYGYTF; DNA: TGTGCCAGCAGCGAAAAGGACAGCAACTATGGCTACACCTTC
J: TRBJ1-4; size: .; D: .; V: TRBV6-6; CDR3: CASSTPRDSNEKLFF; DNA: TGTGCCAGCAGCACACCCCGGGACTCTAATGAAAAACTGTTTTTT
J: TRBJ1-3; size: .; D: .; V: TRBV20-1; CDR3: CSATVGNTIYF; DNA: TGCAGTGCCACGGTTGGAAACACCATATATTTT
J: TRBJ2-7; size: few; D: .; V: TRBV10-1; CDR3: CASSEGTSSSYEQYF; DNA: TGCGCCAGCAGCGAGGGGACATCAAGCTCCTACGAGCAGTACTTC
J: TRBJ2-7; size: .; D: .; V: TRBV6-5; CDR3: CASKTGLASDEQYF; DNA: TGTGCCAGCAAAACAGGCCTTGCGTCCGACGAGCAGTACTTC
J: TRBJ2-1; size: .; D: TRBD2; V: TRBV11-2; CDR3: CASSSGLAGGSYNEQFF; DNA: TGTGCCAGCAGCTCGGGACTAGCGGGGGGCTCCTACAATGAGCAGTTCTTC